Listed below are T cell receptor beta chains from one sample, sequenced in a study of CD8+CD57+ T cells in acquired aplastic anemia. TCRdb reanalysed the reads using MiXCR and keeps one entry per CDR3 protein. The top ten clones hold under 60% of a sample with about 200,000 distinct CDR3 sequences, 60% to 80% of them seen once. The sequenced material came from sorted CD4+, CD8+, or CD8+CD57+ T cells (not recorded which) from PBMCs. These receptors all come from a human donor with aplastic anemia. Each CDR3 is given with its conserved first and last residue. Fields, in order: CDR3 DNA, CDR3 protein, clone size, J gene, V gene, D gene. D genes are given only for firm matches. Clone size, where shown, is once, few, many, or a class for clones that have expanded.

cdr3_nt: TGTGCCAGTAGTAACGTCCTCAATCAGCCCCAGCATTTT
cdr3_aa: CASSNVLNQPQHF
clone_size: -
j_call: TRBJ1-5
v_call: TRBV19
d_call: -

cdr3_nt: TGCAGTGCTAGCGAATCGACAGGGGGGCTCCGATTAAATCAGCCCCAGCATTTT
cdr3_aa: CSASESTGGLRLNQPQHF
clone_size: many
j_call: TRBJ1-5
v_call: TRBV20-1
d_call: TRBD1

cdr3_nt: TGTGCCAGCACCGAACGGAAACAGGGATGGTTC
cdr3_aa: CASTERKQGWF
clone_size: -
j_call: TRBJ2-7
v_call: TRBV2
d_call: -

cdr3_nt: TGTGCCAGCAGCTTACTAGCGGGGGGAGTCACCGGGGAGCTGTTTTTT
cdr3_aa: CASSLLAGGVTGELFF
clone_size: many
j_call: TRBJ2-2
v_call: TRBV11-3
d_call: TRBD2

cdr3_nt: TGCGCCAGCGGGGACAGTACCTACGAGCGGTACTTC
cdr3_aa: CASGDSTYERYF
clone_size: -
j_call: TRBJ2-7
v_call: TRBV5-1
d_call: TRBD1

cdr3_nt: TGTGCCAGTAGTATGGCCTTAGCGGGGCGGGGCAATGAGCAGTTCTTC
cdr3_aa: CASSMALAGRGNEQFF
clone_size: -
j_call: TRBJ2-1
v_call: TRBV19
d_call: TRBD2

cdr3_nt: TGTGCCAGCAGACCGATTACAACTAATGAAAAACTGTTTTTT
cdr3_aa: CASRPITTNEKLFF
clone_size: -
j_call: TRBJ1-4
v_call: TRBV2
d_call: -

cdr3_nt: TGTGCCAGCTCGTGGACCTACGAGCAGTACTTC
cdr3_aa: CASSWTYEQYF
clone_size: -
j_call: TRBJ2-7
v_call: TRBV7-2
d_call: -

cdr3_nt: TGTGCCACCAGTGATTCCAGCAGGAGCTCCTACAATGAGCAGTTCTTC
cdr3_aa: CATSDSSRSSYNEQFF
clone_size: many
j_call: TRBJ2-1
v_call: TRBV24-1
d_call: -

cdr3_nt: TGTGCCAGCACCACCGTGGGTATGCGCACAGATACGCAGTATTTT
cdr3_aa: CASTTVGMRTDTQYF
clone_size: -
j_call: TRBJ2-3
v_call: TRBV7-9
d_call: -

cdr3_nt: TGCAGTGCCAGGCCCGCAGGGGTAGAGCAGTACTTC
cdr3_aa: CSARPAGVEQYF
clone_size: -
j_call: TRBJ2-7
v_call: TRBV20-1
d_call: -

cdr3_nt: TGTGCCAGCAGCTTTAGGACAAGCTCCTACAATGAGCAGTTCTTC
cdr3_aa: CASSFRTSSYNEQFF
clone_size: -
j_call: TRBJ2-1
v_call: TRBV7-2
d_call: -

cdr3_nt: TGCAGCGTTGAAGAGGGCGGAGAGGCTTTCTTT
cdr3_aa: CSVEEGGEAFF
clone_size: few
j_call: TRBJ1-1
v_call: TRBV29-1
d_call: -

cdr3_nt: TGCGCCAGCAGCTCCGGGGGGACCCCACAGTATTTT
cdr3_aa: CASSSGGTPQYF
clone_size: -
j_call: TRBJ2-3
v_call: TRBV5-1
d_call: TRBD2

cdr3_nt: TGTGCTAGCAGCGCAGGGCTTACCTACGAGCAGTACTTC
cdr3_aa: CASSAGLTYEQYF
clone_size: -
j_call: TRBJ2-7
v_call: TRBV7-7
d_call: -

cdr3_nt: TGTGCCAGCAGCTCCGGGCCTGTGGCGTTCTTC
cdr3_aa: CASSSGPVAFF
clone_size: many
j_call: TRBJ2-1
v_call: TRBV5-8
d_call: -

cdr3_nt: TGTGCCATACGGGGGGACACTTCCTATGGCTACACCTTC
cdr3_aa: CAIRGDTSYGYTF
clone_size: -
j_call: TRBJ1-2
v_call: TRBV6-6
d_call: -

cdr3_nt: TGTGCCAGCGGCACGACAGGGGCGAGGGGAAACACCATATATTTT
cdr3_aa: CASGTTGARGNTIYF
clone_size: -
j_call: TRBJ1-3
v_call: TRBV5-8
d_call: TRBD1

cdr3_nt: TGCAGTGCTGTCGGGACTCCACCCCTGAACCCTGCCGAGCAGTACTTC
cdr3_aa: CSAVGTPPLNPAEQYF
clone_size: -
j_call: TRBJ2-7
v_call: TRBV20-1
d_call: -

cdr3_nt: TGCAGTGCTAGCAATACCTACAATGAGCAGTTCTTC
cdr3_aa: CSASNTYNEQFF
clone_size: -
j_call: TRBJ2-1
v_call: TRBV20-1
d_call: -